The sequence of this T cell receptor (beta chain) was determined in a study of a mutant IDH1 vaccine in newly diagnosed glioma. Time point reported: week 5, during vaccination. Each vaccine dose was 300 ug of mutant IDH1 20-mer peptide, with topical imiquimod. The germline gives CDR1 MDHEN, CDR2 SYDVKM. This CDR3 spans 13 amino acids. V lost 7 bases and J lost 4, with 13 bases in between. Sequencing was performed with immunoSEQ multiplex PCR; in TCRdb, only in-frame clones are kept and a portion is missing. Of 45,000 to 60,000 clones listed, around 80% are singletons. Note on this clone: The antigen remains undetermined.

Sample: PBMCs, taken from a glioma patient whose treatment included an IDH1 peptide vaccine. The sequence was collected from a man aged 50-59 years with glioma. V usage is TRBV28 and J usage is TRBJ1-2; D gene unclear. Here the CDR3 DNA reads TGTGCCAGCACCTCGGGCAGCACCTATGGCTACACCTTC. Translated, it gives CASTSGSTYGYTF.